A selection of T cell receptor beta chains follows, all from one sample in a study of identical twins. MiXCR was run by TCRdb on the 5' RACE reads, yielding one entry per CDR3 protein. In the table there are roughly 490,000 distinct CDR3 sequences, over 11% of which are singletons. The same specimen was also included in a second study, on yellow fever vaccine responses in identical twins.

The sample taken for sequencing was CD4+ T cells sorted from blood. All receptors come from a woman aged 18-30 years in good health. The CDR3 runs from the conserved cysteine through the conserved F or W. The D gene is left open where the match is weak. Clone size is given for some rows only: seen once, a few or many times, or a class if the clone is expanded.

cdr3_aa cdr3_nt j_call v_call clone_size d_call
CASSYLGGDTDTQYF TGTGCCAGCAGTTACCTGGGGGGAGACACAGATACGCAGTATTTT TRBJ2-3 TRBV6-5 few NA
CSASRPGLPPHNEQFF TGCAGTGCTAGTCGGCCAGGACTACCCCCACACAATGAGCAGTTCTTC TRBJ2-1 TRBV20-1 NA NA
CASSSPASGGGGETQYF TGTGCCAGCAGCTCCCCGGCTAGCGGGGGGGGCGGTGAGACCCAGTACTTC TRBJ2-5 TRBV7-6 NA TRBD2
CASSEGQGGEAFF TGCGCCAGCAGTGAAGGACAGGGCGGTGAAGCTTTCTTT TRBJ1-1 TRBV10-1 NA TRBD1
CASSLAGKGTEAFF TGTGCCAGCAGTTTAGCAGGGAAGGGCACTGAAGCTTTCTTT TRBJ1-1 TRBV12-3/TRBV12-4 NA NA
CASSFSPSLYF TGTGCCAGCAGCTTTAGTCCTAGCCTGTATTTT TRBJ2-3 TRBV7-9 NA NA
CASSHGRDDADTQYF TGTGCCAGCAGCCACGGCCGGGATGATGCAGATACGCAGTATTTT TRBJ2-3 TRBV11-3 NA NA
CASSSLGSGLTYEQYF TGCGCCAGCAGCTCCCTCGGTAGTGGTCTAACCTACGAGCAGTACTTC TRBJ2-7 TRBV5-1 few NA
CASSPQVGAYTGELFF TGTGCCAGCAGCCCGCAAGTAGGGGCCTACACCGGGGAGCTGTTTTTT TRBJ2-2 TRBV7-6 few NA
CASSMRQVNSPLHF TGTGCCAGCAGCATGAGACAGGTTAATTCACCCCTCCACTTT TRBJ1-6 TRBV7-8 NA NA
CASTVTGGLVGELFF TGTGCCAGCACCGTTACGGGGGGGCTTGTCGGGGAGCTGTTTTTT TRBJ2-2 TRBV12-3/TRBV12-4 NA TRBD2
CASSLDYGDYGYTF TGTGCCAGCAGCTTAGATTACGGGGACTATGGCTACACCTTC TRBJ1-2 TRBV7-2 few NA
CAISGTGQETQYF TGTGCCATCAGTGGGACTGGCCAAGAGACCCAGTACTTC TRBJ2-5 TRBV10-3 NA NA
CASSSPPVVGNTGELFF TGCGCCAGCAGCTCCCCCCCGGTGGTGGGGAACACCGGGGAGCTGTTTTTT TRBJ2-2 TRBV5-1 NA NA
CASSLRSGTGTGELFF TGTGCCAGCAGCTTAAGATCCGGAACGGGAACCGGGGAGCTGTTTTTT TRBJ2-2 TRBV7-9 few NA
CSGRESTDTQYF TGCAGCGGCAGGGAAAGCACAGATACGCAGTATTTT TRBJ2-3 TRBV29-1 few NA
CASSLLWGRGSYEQYF TGTGCCAGCAGCTTATTATGGGGGAGAGGCTCCTACGAGCAGTACTTC TRBJ2-7 TRBV7-2 NA NA
CATEVERGTDTQYF TGTGCCACGGAGGTTGAACGGGGCACAGATACGCAGTATTTT TRBJ2-3 TRBV15 NA NA
CASSSGLAGVGELFF TGTGCCAGCAGCTCGGGACTAGCGGGGGTCGGGGAGCTGTTTTTT TRBJ2-2 TRBV7-2 NA TRBD2
CASSFRDMVAGELFF TGTGCCAGCTCATTCCGGGACATGGTCGCCGGGGAGCTGTTTTTT TRBJ2-2 TRBV18 few NA
CASSPGGRIETQYF TGTGCCAGCAGCCCGGGGGGGAGGATAGAGACCCAGTACTTC TRBJ2-5 TRBV7-8 NA TRBD2
CASSPHGQGSYNEQFF TGTGCCAGCAGCCCACACGGACAGGGCAGCTACAATGAGCAGTTCTTC TRBJ2-1 TRBV7-2 NA TRBD1
CASSFSAQGDSPLHF TGTGCCAGCAGTTTCTCGGCACAGGGGGATTCACCCCTCCACTTT TRBJ1-6 TRBV12-3/TRBV12-4 few TRBD1
CATSESGYSYEQYF TGTGCCACCAGTGAGTCGGGGTACTCCTACGAGCAGTACTTC TRBJ2-7 TRBV24-1 NA NA
CATSSRREETQYF TGTGCCACCAGCAGTAGGAGGGAAGAGACCCAGTACTTC TRBJ2-5 TRBV15 NA NA
CSASPGLAGAYEQYF TGCAGTGCTTCCCCGGGACTAGCGGGAGCCTACGAGCAGTACTTC TRBJ2-7 TRBV20-1 few TRBD2
CAISDQPNEKLFF TGTGCCATCTCCGATCAACCTAATGAAAAACTGTTTTTT TRBJ1-4 TRBV10-3 many NA
CSARDRGVSYEQYF TGCAGTGCTAGAGACCGAGGGGTCTCCTACGAGCAGTACTTC TRBJ2-7 TRBV20-1 NA NA
CASSFKQGYEQFF TGTGCCAGCAGCTTCAAACAGGGCTATGAGCAGTTCTTC TRBJ2-1 TRBV7-2 many NA
CASSLRTARANTGELFF TGTGCCAGCAGCCTAAGGACTGCTAGAGCGAACACCGGGGAGCTGTTTTTT TRBJ2-2 TRBV14 few NA
CASSLVFRDNEQFF TGTGCCAGCAGCTTAGTCTTCCGCGACAATGAGCAGTTCTTC TRBJ2-1 TRBV7-2 many NA
CASSLELTYEQYF TGTGCCAGCAGCTTAGAGCTGACCTACGAGCAGTACTTC TRBJ2-7 TRBV7-2 many NA
CAINPGTSGRDTQYF TGTGCCATCAATCCCGGGACTAGCGGGAGGGATACGCAGTATTTT TRBJ2-3 TRBV10-3 NA TRBD2
CASSSQGGNQPQHF TGTGCCAGCAGTAGCCAGGGCGGCAATCAGCCCCAGCATTTT TRBJ1-5 TRBV27 many NA
CASSLVPKTPDRDTDTQYF TGTGCCAGCAGCTTAGTCCCGAAGACCCCGGACAGGGACACAGATACGCAGTATTTT TRBJ2-3 TRBV13 NA TRBD1
CSVARLGRGEAFF TGCAGCGTCGCTCGTCTGGGGCGGGGTGAAGCTTTCTTT TRBJ1-1 TRBV29-1 NA NA
CASSLEFVPGGRETQYF TGTGCCAGCAGCTTAGAATTCGTTCCAGGGGGAAGAGAGACCCAGTACTTC TRBJ2-5 TRBV7-8 few TRBD1